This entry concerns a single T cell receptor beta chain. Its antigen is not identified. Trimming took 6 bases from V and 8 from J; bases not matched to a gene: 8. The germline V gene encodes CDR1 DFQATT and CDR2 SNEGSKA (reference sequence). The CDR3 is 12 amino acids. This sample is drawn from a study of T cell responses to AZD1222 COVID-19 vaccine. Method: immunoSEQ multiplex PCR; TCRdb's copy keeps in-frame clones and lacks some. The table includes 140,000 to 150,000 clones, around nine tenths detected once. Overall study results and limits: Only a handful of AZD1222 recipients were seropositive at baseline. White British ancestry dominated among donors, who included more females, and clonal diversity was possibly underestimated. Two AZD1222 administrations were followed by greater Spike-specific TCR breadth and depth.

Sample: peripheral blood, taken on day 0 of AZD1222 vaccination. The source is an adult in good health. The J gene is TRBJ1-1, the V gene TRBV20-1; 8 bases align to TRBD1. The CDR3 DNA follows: TGCAGTGCCAGTCCCGGGACAGGAGAAGCTTTCTTT. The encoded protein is CSASPGTGEAFF.